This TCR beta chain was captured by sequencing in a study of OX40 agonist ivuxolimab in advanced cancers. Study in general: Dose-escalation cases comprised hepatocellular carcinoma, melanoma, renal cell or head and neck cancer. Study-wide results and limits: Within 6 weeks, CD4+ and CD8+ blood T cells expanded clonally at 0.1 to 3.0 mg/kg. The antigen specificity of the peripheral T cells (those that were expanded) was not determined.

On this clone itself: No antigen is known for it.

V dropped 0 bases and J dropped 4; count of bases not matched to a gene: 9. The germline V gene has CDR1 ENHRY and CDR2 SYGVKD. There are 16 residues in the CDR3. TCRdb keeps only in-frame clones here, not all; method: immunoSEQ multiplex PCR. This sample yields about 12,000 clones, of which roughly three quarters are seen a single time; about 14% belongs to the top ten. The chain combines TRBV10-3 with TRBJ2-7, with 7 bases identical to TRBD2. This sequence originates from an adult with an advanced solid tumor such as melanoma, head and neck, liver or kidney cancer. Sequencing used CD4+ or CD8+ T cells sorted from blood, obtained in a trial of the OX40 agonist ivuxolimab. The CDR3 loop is CAISESAAGESYEQYF. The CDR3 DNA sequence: TGTGCCATCAGTGAGTCGGCCGCGGGAGAATCGTACGAGCAGTACTTC.